A selection of T cell receptor beta chains follows, all from one sample in a study of shared clonotypes between healthy human individuals. Measured with immunoSEQ multiplex PCR; TCRdb has only the in-frame clones, and not every one. In the table there are millions of clones, 85% to 95% of which are singletons. The sample consisted of naive CD4+ T cells sorted from blood. These receptors all stem from a man aged 18 to 29 in good health. Each CDR3 is given with its conserved first and last residue. Each record gives: CDR3 protein, V gene, clone size. Not all rows give a size; the values are once, few, many and, for expanded clones, a class.

cdr3_aa: CASSYGGSGNTIYF
v_call: TRBV6-6
clone_size: -

cdr3_aa: CASRLGHTAWETQYF
v_call: TRBV7-6
clone_size: -

cdr3_aa: CASSLQGGSYNEQFF
v_call: TRBV6-1
clone_size: -

cdr3_aa: CASGLFAGGPRAEQYF
v_call: TRBV12-5
clone_size: -

cdr3_aa: CASCGRAKNIQYF
v_call: TRBV6-5
clone_size: -

cdr3_aa: CASSSHTSGYTF
v_call: TRBV7-9
clone_size: -

cdr3_aa: CASSPGTNYGYTF
v_call: TRBV18
clone_size: -

cdr3_aa: CATSTSGSGAETQYF
v_call: TRBV6-6
clone_size: -

cdr3_aa: CASSIGAPSNQPQHF
v_call: TRBV19
clone_size: once

cdr3_aa: CSVGPASYNEQFF
v_call: TRBV29-1
clone_size: -

cdr3_aa: CASSEWAAATYEQYF
v_call: TRBV2
clone_size: -

cdr3_aa: CASTPGRGVAYF
v_call: TRBV6-1
clone_size: once

cdr3_aa: CASSQGTGDEKLFF
v_call: TRBV7-9
clone_size: -

cdr3_aa: CASSLESGVIYEQYF
v_call: TRBV5-1
clone_size: -

cdr3_aa: CASSEAGGTYGYTF
v_call: TRBV10-2
clone_size: -

cdr3_aa: CASRTPSTDTQYF
v_call: TRBV5-1
clone_size: -

cdr3_aa: CASSGTVNTEAFF
v_call: TRBV10-2
clone_size: -

cdr3_aa: CASSLYRASGDTQYF
v_call: TRBV7-9
clone_size: -

cdr3_aa: CASSEVGASTDTQYF
v_call: TRBV10-2
clone_size: -

cdr3_aa: CASSPAGAGKQFF
v_call: TRBV5-6
clone_size: -

cdr3_aa: CASSPEVRWTAKNIQYF
v_call: TRBV28
clone_size: -

cdr3_aa: CATTLVADTQYF
v_call: TRBV2
clone_size: -

cdr3_aa: CATLRGQNTEAFF
v_call: TRBV6-5
clone_size: -

cdr3_aa: CASSPATGFSNTEAFF
v_call: TRBV18
clone_size: -

cdr3_aa: CASSERIQGARGYTF
v_call: TRBV14
clone_size: -

cdr3_aa: CASSPTGGYEQFF
v_call: TRBV18
clone_size: -

cdr3_aa: CASSLRSAAARSNTQYF
v_call: TRBV7-2
clone_size: -

cdr3_aa: CAISADRGLGYTF
v_call: TRBV10-3
clone_size: -

cdr3_aa: CASSHNTGAKQETQYF
v_call: TRBV9
clone_size: -

cdr3_aa: CASSQGAGEAYNEQFF
v_call: TRBV4-1
clone_size: -

cdr3_aa: CASRTGTGISYEQYF
v_call: TRBV28
clone_size: -

cdr3_aa: CASSEAHSGAYEQYF
v_call: TRBV6-1
clone_size: -

cdr3_aa: CASSPTSGVTYEQYF
v_call: TRBV7-2
clone_size: -

cdr3_aa: CASSQTGFEQYF
v_call: TRBV11-2
clone_size: -

cdr3_aa: CASSLGGQGTGANVLTF
v_call: TRBV5-1
clone_size: once

cdr3_aa: CAISESERQWRTMF
v_call: TRBV10-3
clone_size: -

cdr3_aa: CASRPTSPANSPLHF
v_call: TRBV28
clone_size: -

cdr3_aa: CSVARQGAGEKLFF
v_call: TRBV29-1
clone_size: -

cdr3_aa: CSAQKPSVTGELFF
v_call: TRBV29-1
clone_size: -

cdr3_aa: CASSRTPDSGNTIYF
v_call: TRBV5-6
clone_size: -

cdr3_aa: CASSPNRASTDTQYF
v_call: TRBV18
clone_size: -

cdr3_aa: CASSPPGREVGRSNTEAFF
v_call: TRBV18
clone_size: -

cdr3_aa: CASSRGLTLYEQYF
v_call: TRBV5-6
clone_size: once

cdr3_aa: CASSPQEVGTGELFF
v_call: TRBV28
clone_size: -

cdr3_aa: CASSVHSQGPFSYEQYF
v_call: TRBV9
clone_size: -

cdr3_aa: CASSELDKASYNEQFF
v_call: TRBV25-1
clone_size: -

cdr3_aa: CASSQSGNTEAFF
v_call: TRBV23-1
clone_size: -

cdr3_aa: CASSPRTYGYTF
v_call: TRBV6-1
clone_size: -

cdr3_aa: CASSEISRATDTQYF
v_call: TRBV6-1
clone_size: once

cdr3_aa: CSVEVGNTIYF
v_call: TRBV29-1
clone_size: -